This T cell receptor (beta chain) was recorded in a study of CD8 T cells in Susac syndrome. Points from the study as a whole: CD4+ repertoires of Susac syndrome patients lacked detectable clonal expansion.

With random hexamers, roughly 0.5 to 1 ug RNA was reverse transcribed. MiXCR, run by TCRdb on the immunoSEQ multiplex PCR reads, gives a single entry per CDR3 protein. Of 200,000 to 300,000 distinct CDR3 sequences listed, 90% to 97% are singletons. This clonotype was counted only a few times. Its antigen is not known. Sequencing of TCR beta, carried out with a high-throughput approach, was applied to CD8+ and CD4+ T cells from the blood. Sequenced: CD4+ T cells from PBMCs. This clonotype was sampled from a human donor with Susac syndrome.

CDR3 bases: TGTGCCAGCAGCCTCGAAGGGGGGAGCAATCAGCCCCAGCATTTT. This gives the protein CASSLEGGSNQPQHF. V is TRBV7-3 and J is TRBJ1-5; D possibly corresponds to TRBD1 (6 bases). Germline lookup yields CDR1 SGHTA and CDR2 FQGTGA. CDR3 length equals 15 residues. V lost 5 bases, J lost 1 base, and 12 bases lay in between.